This T cell receptor (beta chain) is drawn from a study of cytomegalovirus exposure and HLA in healthy donors. At the level of the study: Inside one of the first data releases sat 85 million or so unique TCRs taken from HLA-typed donors.

With respect to this clone: What it binds is unknown.

Study-wide results and caveats: For most TCR beta V segments, an earlier analysis put the productive rate at about 90% or about 30% of the time. 87-base-pair reads could not separate some V segments, including TRBV6-2 and TRBV6-3.

Germline CDR1 MNHEY, CDR2 SVGAGI. The CDR3 has 14 amino acids. V was shortened by 7 bases and J by 5 bases, with 14 bases between the two germline ends. This PCR relied on a set of 60 Vbeta primers and 13 Jbeta primers. TCRdb's table, derived via immunoSEQ multiplex PCR, lists solely in-frame clones and lacks some. The sample has some 170,000 clones, 65% to 85% seen once. The chain couples TRBV6-5 to TRBJ2-2; D is unclear. Material for sequencing was PBMCs. The TCR comes from a woman aged 50 to 60 in good health and CMV-seropositive. The CDR3, as DNA: TGTGCCAGCACCCTTGGGCATGGGACCGGGGAGCTGTTTTTT. Translated: CASTLGHGTGELFF.